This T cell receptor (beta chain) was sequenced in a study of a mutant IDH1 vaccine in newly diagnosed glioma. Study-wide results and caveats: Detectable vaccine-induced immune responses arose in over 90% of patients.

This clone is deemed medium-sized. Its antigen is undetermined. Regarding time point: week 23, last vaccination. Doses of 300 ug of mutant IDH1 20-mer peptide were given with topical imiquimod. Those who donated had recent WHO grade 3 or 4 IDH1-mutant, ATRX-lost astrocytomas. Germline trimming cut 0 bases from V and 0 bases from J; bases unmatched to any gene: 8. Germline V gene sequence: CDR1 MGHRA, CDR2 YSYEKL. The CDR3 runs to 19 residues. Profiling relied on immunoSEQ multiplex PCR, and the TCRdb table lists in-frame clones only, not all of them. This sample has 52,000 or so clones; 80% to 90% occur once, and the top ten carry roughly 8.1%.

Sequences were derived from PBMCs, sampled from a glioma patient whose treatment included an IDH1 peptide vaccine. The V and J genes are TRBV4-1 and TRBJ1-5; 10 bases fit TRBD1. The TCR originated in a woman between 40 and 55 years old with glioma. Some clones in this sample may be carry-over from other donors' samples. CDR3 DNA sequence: TGCGCCAGCAGCCAAGACGGGGACAGGGGCCTATATAGCAATCAGCCCCAGCATTTT. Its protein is CASSQDGDRGLYSNQPQHF.